This is a list of T cell receptor beta chains from one sample in a study of blood T cell repertoires in COVID-19. TCRdb's copy holds only in-frame clones and misses some; the assay was immunoSEQ multiplex PCR. The data show more than 150,000 clones, roughly 82% seen once. The sequencing input was PBMCs or T cells enriched from blood (not recorded which). All receptors come from a middle-aged man who had recovered from COVID-19. The CDR3 runs from the conserved cysteine through the conserved F or W. The D gene is left open where the match is weak. Clone sizes are given selectively: once, few, many, or a class where the clone is expanded.

J: TRBJ1-5
V: TRBV10-2
size: few
D: .
CDR3: CASSRGSNQPQHF
DNA: TGCGCCAGCAGTAGAGGAAGCAATCAGCCCCAGCATTTT

J: TRBJ1-1
V: TRBV2
size: .
D: .
CDR3: CASSRGLTEAFF
DNA: TGTGCCAGCAGTAGAGGCCTCACTGAAGCTTTCTTT

J: TRBJ1-6
V: TRBV7-6
size: few
D: .
CDR3: CASSFPREGLNNSPLHF
DNA: TGTGCCAGCAGCTTCCCCAGGGAGGGATTGAATAATTCACCCCTCCACTTT

J: TRBJ2-3
V: TRBV2
size: .
D: .
CDR3: CASRPGLITKGTQYF
DNA: TGTGCCAGCAGACCCGGACTAATCACAAAGGGTACGCAGTATTTT

J: TRBJ1-5
V: TRBV10-3
size: .
D: TRBD1
CDR3: CAISSDRGLQPQHF
DNA: TGTGCCATCAGTTCCGACAGGGGCCTTCAGCCCCAGCATTTT

J: TRBJ2-7
V: TRBV24-1
size: .
D: .
CDR3: CATSLGQGLDEQYF
DNA: TGTGCCACCAGCTTGGGGCAGGGGTTAGACGAGCAGTACTTC

J: TRBJ2-1
V: TRBV7-2
size: few
D: .
CDR3: CASTLSLGVSNEQFF
DNA: TGTGCCAGCACCCTTAGCTTAGGAGTGTCCAATGAGCAGTTCTTC

J: TRBJ2-1
V: TRBV2
size: .
D: .
CDR3: CASGRNEQFF
DNA: TGTGCCAGCGGGAGGAATGAGCAGTTCTTC

J: TRBJ1-2
V: TRBV9
size: once
D: .
CDR3: CASSGTANRQDGYTF
DNA: TGTGCCAGCAGCGGAACGGCTAACAGGCAAGATGGCTACACCTTC

J: TRBJ1-1
V: TRBV5-1
size: .
D: TRBD1
CDR3: CASRYRGQAFF
DNA: TGCGCCAGCAGGTACAGGGGGCAGGCTTTCTTT

J: TRBJ2-2
V: TRBV7-9
size: .
D: TRBD2
CDR3: CARGTSGNTGELFF
DNA: TGTGCCCGCGGGACTAGCGGGAACACCGGGGAGCTGTTTTTT

J: TRBJ2-2
V: TRBV24-1
size: few
D: TRBD2
CDR3: CATSDRTSGRVTGELFF
DNA: TGTGCCACCAGTGATCGGACTAGCGGGAGGGTGACCGGGGAGCTGTTTTTT

J: TRBJ2-3
V: TRBV27
size: .
D: .
CDR3: CASSLLLPRDTQYF
DNA: TGTGCCAGCAGTTTATTGCTGCCCCGGGATACGCAGTATTTT

J: TRBJ2-1
V: TRBV7-2
size: .
D: TRBD1
CDR3: CASSPDRDREQFF
DNA: TGTGCCAGCAGCCCTGACCGGGACAGGGAGCAGTTCTTC

J: TRBJ2-1
V: TRBV27
size: .
D: TRBD2
CDR3: CASSPTSGGISYNEQFF
DNA: TGTGCCAGCAGTCCCACTAGCGGGGGGATTTCCTACAATGAGCAGTTCTTC

J: TRBJ2-6
V: TRBV5-6
size: .
D: .
CDR3: CASSPRQEGNLSGANVLTF
DNA: TGTGCCAGCAGCCCCAGACAGGAAGGTAACCTCTCTGGGGCCAACGTCCTGACTTTC

J: TRBJ1-1
V: TRBV5-4
size: .
D: TRBD1
CDR3: CASSYGQGPAFF
DNA: TGTGCCAGCAGCTATGGACAGGGGCCAGCTTTCTTT

J: TRBJ1-1
V: TRBV6-2/TRBV6-3
size: few
D: TRBD1
CDR3: CASSYVRDRGNTEAFF
DNA: TGTGCCAGCAGTTACGTTCGGGACAGGGGTAACACTGAAGCTTTCTTT

J: TRBJ2-1
V: TRBV2
size: many
D: TRBD1
CDR3: CASMEDRGGYNEQFF
DNA: TGTGCCAGCATGGAGGACAGGGGTGGATACAATGAGCAGTTCTTC

J: TRBJ1-4
V: TRBV11-1
size: .
D: TRBD1
CDR3: CASSRDRATNEKLFF
DNA: TGTGCCAGCAGCCGGGACAGGGCCACCAATGAAAAACTGTTTTTT

J: TRBJ2-3
V: TRBV6-1
size: .
D: TRBD1
CDR3: CASSEVHTGADTQYF
DNA: TGTGCCAGCAGTGAAGTCCATACAGGGGCAGATACGCAGTATTTT

J: TRBJ2-3
V: TRBV19
size: .
D: .
CDR3: CASSFRSSGTDTQYF
DNA: TGTGCCAGTAGTTTTCGTTCTAGCGGCACAGATACGCAGTATTTT

J: TRBJ2-7
V: TRBV28
size: .
D: TRBD1
CDR3: CASRGGTGGVYEQYF
DNA: TGTGCCAGCAGAGGAGGGACAGGGGGCGTTTACGAGCAGTACTTC

J: TRBJ2-1
V: TRBV7-9
size: .
D: .
CDR3: CASSFRPLLSSYNEQFF
DNA: TGTGCCAGCAGCTTCCGCCCTCTCCTTAGCTCCTACAATGAGCAGTTCTTC

J: TRBJ2-3
V: TRBV28
size: .
D: .
CDR3: CASRFHDPLTGTQYF
DNA: TGTGCCAGCAGATTTCATGACCCCCTCACGGGTACGCAGTATTTT